These 12 T cell receptor beta chains were sequenced from one sample in a study of T cell responses to AZD1222 COVID-19 vaccine. The protocol was immunoSEQ multiplex PCR, while the TCRdb copy is restricted to in-frame clones and leaves out a portion. The table has around 80,000 clones, around 93% seen once; the top ten hold 8%. Sequencing used peripheral blood, obtained 28 days after the second AZD1222 dose. These receptors were obtained from an adult who received the AZD1222 COVID-19 vaccine.

V and J are TRBV3-1 (or the pseudogene TRBV3-2) and TRBJ2-7, with D perhaps matching TRBD2 (5 bases). The germline V gene has CDR1 LGHDT and CDR2 YNNKEL (reference sequence). V was shortened by 2 bases and J by 2 bases, with 10 bases between the two germline ends. The CDR3 loop spans 14 amino acids. Written as DNA, the CDR3 is TGTGCCAGCAGCCAACTAGCTGATACCTACGAGCAGTACTTC. Encoded protein: CASSQLADTYEQYF.

The chain couples TRBV14 to TRBJ1-3; D remains unclear. V shed 6 bases and J shed 2 bases, with 5 bases lying between them. From germline, CDR1 is SGHDN and CDR2 FVKESK. The CDR3 loop spans 12 amino acids. The CDR3, as DNA: TGTGCCAGCAGTACGACTGGAAACACCATATATTTT. Its protein product is CASSTTGNTIYF.

This clone was observed once. This chain links TRBV5-1 with TRBJ2-1, with a possible D match to TRBD2 (6 bases). Germline V gene data show CDR1 as SGHRS and CDR2 as YFSETQ. V was pared by 8 bases and J by 0 bases, with 15 bases between. The CDR3 spans 15 residues. This CDR3 is CASSAAGASYNEQFF. The CDR3 DNA follows: TGCGCCAGTTCCGCAGCGGGCGCCTCCTACAATGAGCAGTTCTTC.

CDR3 sequence (DNA): TGTGCCAGCAGCCCTCGACAGGGGGCGCCTGGGGAGCAGTACTTC. Protein: CASSPRQGAPGEQYF. V usage is TRBV9 and J usage is TRBJ2-7; 10 nucleotides agree with TRBD1. This CDR3 region has 15 residues. V trimming: 4 bases; J trimming: 7 bases; junction bases outside the gene matches: 11. Looked up from germline, CDR1 is SGDLS and CDR2 is YYNGEE.

The V call is TRBV14, the J call TRBJ1-2; the D gene is possibly TRBD1 (5 bases). Between the trimmed V and J ends, which lost 1 base and 3 bases, there was a span of 18 bases. Germline V lookup: CDR1 SGHDN, CDR2 FVKESK. There are 17 residues in the CDR3. The CDR3 sequence: CASSQGIPQVGDYGYTF. The CDR3, as DNA: TGTGCCAGCAGCCAAGGAATCCCACAGGTGGGCGACTATGGCTACACCTTC.

CDR3 nucleotide sequence: TGCGCCAGCAGCGGGGACACCTACGAGCAGTACTTC. Its translation: CASSGDTYEQYF. V gene TRBV5-1 combines with J gene TRBJ2-7, with D perhaps TRBD1 (6 bases). Germline loops: CDR1 SGHRS, CDR2 YFSETQ. Trimming pared 4 bases from V and 2 bases from J, leaving 7 bases between. The CDR3 is made up of 12 amino acids.

V and J are TRBV19 and TRBJ2-5; TRBD2 aligns across 9 bases. CDR1 is LNHDA and CDR2 is SQIVND in the germline V gene (reference sequence). J was trimmed by 4 bases and V by 1 base; bases with no gene match: 4. This CDR3 comprises 15 residues. The CDR3 region has the DNA TGTGCCAGTAGTATAGCAGCGGGGGGACCAGAGACCCAGTACTTC. Translating gives CASSIAAGGPETQYF.

In nucleotides, the CDR3 is TGTGCCAGCAGTTTATATACTTCGGGACTAGCGGGAGTCTACGAGCAGTACTTC. It is translated as CASSLYTSGLAGVYEQYF. The chain has TRBV28 and TRBJ2-7; 14 nucleotides agree with TRBD2. Germline V lookup: CDR1 MDHEN, CDR2 SYDVKM. The length of the CDR3 is 18 residues. V shed 1 base, J shed 3 bases, and the junction held 8 bases outside the gene matches.

Relative to its sample, this clone is medium-sized (0.01 to 0.1%). The chain combines TRBV12-3 or TRBV12-4 with TRBJ1-1; TRBD1 aligns across 7 bases. The CDR3 length is 13 residues. The trim removed 5 bases at V and 8 bases at J, leaving 8 bases unmatched. CDR3 in DNA: TGTGCCAGCAGTCCCACAGGGGTGACGGAAGCTTTCTTT. Residues: CASSPTGVTEAFF.

The chain couples TRBV4-3 to TRBJ1-4; D is uncertain. V was clipped by 6 bases and J by 7 bases, with 21 bases between them. This CDR3 has 16 residues. CDR1 LGHNA and CDR2 YSLEER come from the germline V gene. The CDR3 here is CASSTGEGRSGEKLFF. CDR3 nucleotide sequence: TGCGCCAGCAGTACTGGGGAGGGTCGGTCCGGTGAAAAACTGTTTTTT.

The chain combines TRBV9 with TRBJ2-1; D may be TRBD2 (5 bases). The V end lost 3 bases, the J end lost 3 bases, and 16 bases lay between the germline ends. CDR1 is SGDLS, CDR2 YYNGEE, per germline. The CDR3 extends over 16 amino acids. The CDR3 DNA is TGTGCCAGCAGCGGAGTCGGAGACTACGTCTACAATGAGCAGTTCTTC. Translated, it gives CASSGVGDYVYNEQFF.

This clone was counted only a few times. DNA for the CDR3: TGTGCCAGCAGCTTAGTAGGGGGAAGCAATCAGCCCCAGCATTTT. Protein sequence: CASSLVGGSNQPQHF. The chain combines TRBV7-2 with TRBJ1-5; TRBD1 might be the D (6 bases). The germline V and J ends were trimmed by 1 base and 1 base, with 8 bases remaining between them. The germline V gene encodes CDR1 SGHTA and CDR2 FQGNSA. The CDR3 contains 15 residues.